What follows are 25 T cell receptor beta chains derived from one specimen sequenced in a study of OX40 agonist ivuxolimab in advanced cancers. TCRdb's copy holds only in-frame clones and misses some; the assay was immunoSEQ multiplex PCR. The sample holds 14,000 or so clones, around 80% seen once. The sequencing here drew on CD4+ or CD8+ T cells sorted from blood, taken in a trial of the OX40 agonist ivuxolimab. These receptor sequences come from an adult with an advanced solid tumor such as melanoma, head and neck, liver or kidney cancer.

J is TRBJ1-3 and V is TRBV29-1; possibly TRBD1 for D (6 bases). V lost 5 bases, J lost 2 bases, and 10 bases lay in between. Germline CDR1 SQVTM, CDR2 ANQGSEA. The CDR3 contains 13 residues. Here the CDR3 reads CSVQGQTGNTIYF. CDR3 nucleotides: TGCAGCGTTCAAGGACAGACTGGAAACACCATATATTTT. The full variable domain, its missing parts supplied by reference TRBV29-1 and TRBJ1-3, is SAVISQKPSRDICQRGTSLTIQCQVDSQVTMMFWYRQQPGQSLTLIATANQGSEATYESGFVIDKFPISRPNLTFSTLTVSNMSPEDSSIYLCSVQGQTGNTIYFGEGSWLTVV.

This chain links TRBV19 with TRBJ1-4; TRBD1 agrees at 7 bases. CDR3 length: 15 residues. V gave up 3 bases and J gave up 4 bases; unmatched junction bases: 5. CDR1 is LNHDA and CDR2 is SQIVND in the germline V gene (reference sequence). The CDR3 nucleotides are TGTGCCAGTAGTATGGGCGACAGGGATAATGAAAAACTGTTTTTT. Translating it yields CASSMGDRDNEKLFF.

The chain couples TRBV27 to TRBJ2-7; D perhaps matches TRBD1 (5 bases). Germline V gene lookup returns CDR1 MNHEY and CDR2 SMNVEV (reference sequence). There are 15 residues in the CDR3. Between the trimmed V and J ends, which lost 3 bases and 5 bases, there was a span of 17 bases. The CDR3 DNA follows: TGTGCCAGCAGTTTTGTAGGGGCCGACGTGGACGAGCAGTACTTC. Translating it yields CASSFVGADVDEQYF.

This rearrangement joins TRBV19 to TRBJ2-3; D is uncertain. There are 16 residues in the CDR3. The V and J ends lost 6 bases and 0 bases respectively, with 16 bases between them. In germline, CDR1 is LNHDA, CDR2 SQIVND (reference sequence). This CDR3 is CASSPPILSSTDTQYF. Written as DNA, the CDR3 is TGTGCCAGTAGCCCCCCAATCCTCTCTAGCACAGATACGCAGTATTTT.

This chain links TRBV29-1 with TRBJ2-2; 11 nucleotides agree with TRBD1. The germline CDR1 and CDR2 sequences are SQVTM and ANQGSEA. The CDR3 totals 14 residues. Unmatched junction bases numbered 5, after V lost 8 bases and J lost 3 bases. In DNA, the CDR3 is TGCAGCTCCAGGACAGGGGGCTACACCGGGGAGCTGTTTTTT. Its translation: CSSRTGGYTGELFF.

The V and J genes are TRBV19 and TRBJ1-1; 11 bases match TRBD1. Germline CDR1 and CDR2: LNHDA and SQIVND (reference sequence). The CDR3 runs to 14 residues. The trim removed 10 bases at V and 0 bases at J, leaving 4 bases unmatched. CDR3 in amino acids: CATQDRGLNTEAFF. CDR3 coding DNA: TGTGCCACCCAGGACAGGGGGCTGAACACTGAAGCTTTCTTT. Complete variable domain (other parts from reference TRBV19 and TRBJ1-1): DGGITQSPKYLFRKEGQNVTLSCEQNLNHDAMYWYRQDPGQGLRLIYYSQIVNDFQKGDIAEGYSVSREKKESFPLTVTSAQKNPTAFYLCATQDRGLNTEAFFGQGTRLTVV.

V usage is TRBV25-1 and J usage is TRBJ1-3; D is unresolved. Germline V lookup: CDR1 MGHDK, CDR2 SYGVNS. The length of the CDR3 is 14 residues. V was shortened by 1 base and J by 2 bases, with 6 bases between the two germline ends. This chain's CDR3 is CASSEWGTGNTIYF. The CDR3 DNA reads TGTGCCAGCAGTGAATGGGGAACTGGAAACACCATATATTTT.

This chain links TRBV11-2 with TRBJ2-1; D remains ambiguous. The germline V gene encodes CDR1 SGHAT and CDR2 FQNNGV. Trimming cost V 0 bases and J 2 bases, with 8 bases left between them. The CDR3 totals 15 residues. CDR3 sequence: CASSLEPPPYNEQFF. For the CDR3, the DNA is TGTGCCAGCAGCTTAGAACCCCCCCCCTACAATGAGCAGTTCTTC.

The rearrangement joins TRBV6-6 to TRBJ2-7; 8 nucleotides line up with TRBD2. Germline trimming cut 4 bases from V and 3 bases from J; bases unmatched to any gene: 8. The CDR3 has 15 residues. Germline CDR1 and CDR2: MNHNY and SVGAGI (reference sequence). The CDR3 protein is CASSSPGTRDYEQYF. CDR3 nucleotide sequence: TGTGCCAGCAGTTCGCCCGGGACTAGGGACTACGAGCAGTACTTC.

This clone was observed a handful of times. The rearrangement uses TRBV2 and TRBJ2-7; D may be TRBD2 (6 bases). V lost 6 bases and J 9 bases, leaving 18 bases between the germline ends. This CDR3 has 13 residues. Per germline, CDR1 SNHLY and CDR2 FYNNEI. The CDR3: CASRRSGDTRQYF. The CDR3, as DNA: TGTGCCAGCAGGCGCTCGGGAGATACGAGGCAGTACTTC. The full variable domain, rest sourced from reference TRBV2 and TRBJ2-7, is EPEVTQTPSHQVTQMGQEVILRCVPISNHLYFYWYRQILGQKVEFLVSFYNNEISEKSEIFDDQFSVERPDGSNFTLKIRSTKLEDSAMYFCASRRSGDTRQYFGPGTRLTVT.

The genes are TRBV5-1 and TRBJ1-1; D might be TRBD1 (6 bases). V lost 4 bases and J lost 6, with 13 bases in between. Germline CDR1 SGHRS, CDR2 YFSETQ. The CDR3 has 13 residues. CDR3 nucleotide sequence: TGCGCCAGCAGCAGAATGGGACAATCTGAAGCTTTCTTT. The encoded protein is CASSRMGQSEAFF.

The rearrangement links TRBV23-1 to TRBJ1-5, with a weak D call TRBD1 (6 bases). TRBV23-1 qualifies as an ORF whose function is uncertain. CDR3 length: 19 amino acids. The V end lost 5 bases, the J end lost 0 bases, and 23 bases lay between the germline ends. The CDR3 reads CASSSILRDTSYSNQPQHF. DNA for the CDR3: TGCGCCAGCAGTTCAATACTCCGGGACACTTCTTATAGCAATCAGCCCCAGCATTTT.

V and J are TRBV7-9 and TRBJ1-4; no clear D gene. V was shortened by 7 bases and J by 0 bases, with 12 bases between the two germline ends. Germline-derived CDR1 and CDR2 are SEHNR and FQNEAQ (reference sequence). The CDR3 sequence is 15 residues long. In DNA, the CDR3 is TGTGCCAGCACCATTTCCAGTTCAACTAATGAAAAACTGTTTTTT. It translates to CASTISSSTNEKLFF.

V gene TRBV6-1 combines with J gene TRBJ1-5; D may be TRBD1 (6 bases). The length of the CDR3 is 15 residues. CDR1 is MNHNS and CDR2 is SASEGT in the germline V gene. Trimming shortened V by 0 bases and J by 7 bases, and 13 bases separated the two germline ends. The CDR3 nucleotides are TGTGCCAGCAGTGAAGCGGGGGGGGGCCGGCAGCCCCAGCATTTT. It is translated as CASSEAGGGRQPQHF.

V is TRBV5-8 and J is TRBJ2-1; possibly TRBD1 for D (6 bases). V dropped 4 bases and J dropped 12 bases, with 14 bases sitting between them. Germline CDR1 reads SGHTS; CDR2 reads YDEGEE. This CDR3 contains 12 residues. CDR3 DNA: TGTGCCAGCAGCCGGACAGTCCAAGGGCAGTTCTTC. Its translation: CASSRTVQGQFF.

The chain is built from TRBV28 and TRBJ1-1, with 7 bases fitting TRBD1. The CDR3 loop spans 13 amino acids. J was trimmed by 5 bases and V by 5 bases; bases with no gene match: 5. Germline lookup yields CDR1 MDHEN and CDR2 SYDVKM. This CDR3 is CASSDREGTEAFF. The CDR3 nucleotides are TGTGCCAGCAGTGACAGGGAAGGTACTGAAGCTTTCTTT.

This clone was found once. V and J are TRBV4-2 and TRBJ2-5; 13 nucleotides agree with TRBD2. After removal of 4 bases from V and 2 bases from J, the junction contained 1 base not matched to a gene. Per germline, CDR1 LGHNA and CDR2 YNFKEQ. The length of the CDR3 is 15 residues. Written as DNA, the CDR3 is TGTGCCAGCAGCCCACTAGCGGGGGGGCAAGAGACCCAGTACTTC. This encodes CASSPLAGGQETQYF.

The rearrangement joins TRBV4-2 to TRBJ2-7; D gene unclear. V was clipped by 0 bases and J by 6 bases, with 9 bases between them. The CDR3 covers 13 residues. CDR1 and CDR2 (germline): LGHNA, YNFKEQ. The CDR3 DNA follows: TGTGCCAGCAGCCAAGAAAACCAAGCCGAGCAGTACTTC. It yields the protein CASSQENQAEQYF.

The rearrangement links TRBV4-3 to TRBJ2-1; 13 bases map to TRBD2. V dropped 5 bases and J dropped 8; count of bases not matched to a gene: 3. The CDR3 contains 14 residues. CDR1 is LGHNA and CDR2 is YSLEER in the germline V gene. Here the CDR3 DNA reads TGCGCCAGCAGCTCCGGGACTAGCGGGGATGAGCAGTTCTTC. Its translation is CASSSGTSGDEQFF.

The chain joins TRBV9 to TRBJ2-2, with D uncertain. The CDR3 loop spans 13 amino acids. Trimming pared 4 bases from V and 3 bases from J, leaving 7 bases between. Germline-derived CDR1 and CDR2 are SGDLS and YYNGEE. CDR3: CASSPADTGELFF. The CDR3 nucleotides read TGTGCCAGCAGCCCCGCCGACACCGGGGAGCTGTTTTTT.

Here the CDR3 DNA reads TGCGCCAGCAGTGATCCTGGGTTCAATCAGCCCCAGCATTTT. Its translation is CASSDPGFNQPQHF. This chain links TRBV10-2 with TRBJ1-5, with no clear D. CDR1 is WSHSY, CDR2 SAAADI, per germline. This CDR3 is 14 amino acids long. The V and J ends lost 3 bases and 3 bases respectively, with 9 bases between them.

The chain joins TRBV29-1 to TRBJ1-1; the match to TRBD1 covers 7 bases. CDR1 is SQVTM, CDR2 ANQGSEA, per germline. The CDR3 runs to 14 residues. V lost 5 bases and J lost 1; bases outside the gene matches: 7. This CDR3 is CSVTGVSENTEAFF. The CDR3 nucleotides read TGCAGCGTTACAGGGGTTTCAGAGAACACTGAAGCTTTCTTT.

The chain couples TRBV7-2 to TRBJ1-5; D call uncertain. CDR1 SGHTA and CDR2 FQGNSA come from the germline V gene. CDR3 length equals 14 residues. Between the trimmed V and J ends, which lost 3 bases and 3 bases, there was a span of 9 bases. The CDR3 loop reads CASSLGYDNQPQHF. The CDR3 region has the DNA TGTGCCAGCAGCTTGGGCTATGACAATCAGCCCCAGCATTTT.

The rearrangement uses TRBV28 and TRBJ2-5; TRBD1 or TRBD2 may be the D gene (5 bases each). Looked up from germline, CDR1 is MDHEN and CDR2 is SYDVKM. This CDR3 spans 14 amino acids. V was trimmed by 5 bases and J by 4 bases, leaving 14 bases between them. The CDR3 nucleotides are TGTGCCAGCAGTCTACTGGGGGATGGAGAGACCCAGTACTTC. This sequence encodes CASSLLGDGETQYF.

V and J are TRBV7-9 and TRBJ2-7, with D unresolved. The CDR3 contains 13 residues. Germline CDR1 and CDR2: SEHNR and FQNEAQ (reference sequence). V gave up 4 bases and J gave up 1 base, with 8 bases separating them. CDR3 sequence reads: CASSSGGSYEQYF. The DNA of the CDR3 is TGTGCCAGCAGCTCCGGCGGATCCTACGAGCAGTACTTC. The full variable domain, with the rest looked up from reference TRBV7-9 and TRBJ2-7, is DTGVSQNPRHKITKRGQNVTFRCDPISEHNRLYWYRQTLGQGPEFLTYFQNEAQLEKSRLLSDRFSAERPKGSFSTLEIQRTEQGDSAMYLCASSSGGSYEQYFGPGTRLTVT.